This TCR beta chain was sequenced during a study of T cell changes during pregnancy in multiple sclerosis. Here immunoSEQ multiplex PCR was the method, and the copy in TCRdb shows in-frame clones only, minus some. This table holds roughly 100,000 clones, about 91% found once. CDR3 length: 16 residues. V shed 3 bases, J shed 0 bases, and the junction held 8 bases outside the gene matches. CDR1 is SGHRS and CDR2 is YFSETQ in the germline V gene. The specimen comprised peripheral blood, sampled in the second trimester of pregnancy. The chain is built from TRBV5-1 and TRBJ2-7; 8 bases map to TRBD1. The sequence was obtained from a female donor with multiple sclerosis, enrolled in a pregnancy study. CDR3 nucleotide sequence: TGCGCCAGCAGCTCCACCGGGACAGGTGTCTCCTACGAGCAGTACTTC. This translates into CASSSTGTGVSYEQYF.